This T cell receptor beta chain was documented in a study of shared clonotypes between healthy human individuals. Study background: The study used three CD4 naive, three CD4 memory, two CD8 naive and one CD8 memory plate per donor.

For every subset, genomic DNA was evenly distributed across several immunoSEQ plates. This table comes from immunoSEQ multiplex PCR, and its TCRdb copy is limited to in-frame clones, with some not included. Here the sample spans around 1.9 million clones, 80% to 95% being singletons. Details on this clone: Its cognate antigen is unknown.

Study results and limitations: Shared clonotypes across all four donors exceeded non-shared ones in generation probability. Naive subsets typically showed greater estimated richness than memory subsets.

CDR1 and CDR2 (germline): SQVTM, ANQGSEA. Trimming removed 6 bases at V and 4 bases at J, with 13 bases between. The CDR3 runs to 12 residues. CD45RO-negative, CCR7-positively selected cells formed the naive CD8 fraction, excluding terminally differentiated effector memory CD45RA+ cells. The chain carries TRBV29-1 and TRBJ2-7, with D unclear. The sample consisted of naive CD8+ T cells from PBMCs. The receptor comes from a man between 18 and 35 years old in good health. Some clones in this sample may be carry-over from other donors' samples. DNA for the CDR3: TGCAGCGTCCAAACCCCTCCTTACGAGCAGTACTTC. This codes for CSVQTPPYEQYF.